The 32 T cell receptor beta chains presented below share a single source sample, sequenced in a study of blood T cell repertoires in COVID-19. TCRdb's copy holds only in-frame clones and misses some; the assay was immunoSEQ multiplex PCR. The sample includes some 530,000 clones, around nine tenths seen only once; the top ten take 6.5% to 8.5%. The sequencing input was PBMCs or T cells enriched from blood (not recorded which). These receptors were obtained from a woman aged 55-69 years who had recovered from COVID-19.

The genes are TRBV6-5 and TRBJ2-7, with 9 bases lining up with TRBD1. CDR1 and CDR2 from the germline V gene are MNHEY and SVGAGI. The trim removed 6 bases at V and 6 bases at J, leaving 6 bases unmatched. The CDR3 length is 13 residues. This CDR3 reads CASRPWDRVEQYV. CDR3 nucleotides: TGTGCCAGCAGGCCCTGGGACAGGGTCGAGCAGTACGTC.

V and J are TRBV7-2 and TRBJ2-5, with D unclear. Germline CDR1 is SGHTA and CDR2 is FQGNSA. The CDR3 loop spans 12 amino acids. Trimming stripped 4 bases from V and 9 bases from J, with 12 bases between. This CDR3 is CASSSNPVAQYF. The CDR3 nucleotides are TGTGCCAGCAGCTCAAACCCAGTGGCCCAGTACTTC.

The V and J genes are TRBV6-5 and TRBJ2-5; 11 positions agree with TRBD1. This CDR3 comprises 15 residues. From germline, CDR1 is MNHEY and CDR2 SVGAGI. Germline trimming cut 6 bases from V and 1 base from J; bases unmatched to any gene: 4. The CDR3 here is CASRAGTGGQETQYF. The DNA for the CDR3 is TGTGCCAGCAGGGCCGGGACAGGGGGCCAAGAGACCCAGTACTTC.

The CDR3 sequence is CSVEGVGQGALNYGYTF. CDR3 DNA sequence: TGCAGCGTTGAAGGAGTGGGGCAGGGGGCGCTTAACTATGGCTACACCTTC. V gene TRBV29-1 combines with J gene TRBJ1-2, with 8 positions matching TRBD1. This CDR3 is 17 amino acids long. The V and J ends lost 1 base and 1 base, in that order; junction bases with no gene match: 11. CDR1 is SQVTM and CDR2 is ANQGSEA in the germline V gene.

The rearrangement links TRBV18 to TRBJ1-3; D is unresolved. V was clipped by 3 bases and J by 0 bases, with 12 bases between them. The CDR3 runs to 16 residues. From germline, CDR1 is KGHSH and CDR2 LQKENI. CDR3 residues: CASSPSGGRSGNTIYF. Here the CDR3 DNA reads TGTGCCAGCTCACCCTCCGGAGGCCGCTCTGGAAACACCATATATTTT.

V is TRBV11-2 and J is TRBJ2-7; D is perhaps TRBD2 (5 bases). Germline V gives CDR1 SGHAT, CDR2 FQNNGV. The V end was cut by 3 bases, the J end by 4 bases, with 10 bases between. CDR3 size: 13 residues. CDR3 DNA: TGTGCCAGCAGCTTGGACCGGGGTTACGAGCAGTACGTC. Residues: CASSLDRGYEQYV.

This clone appeared a few times. This chain links TRBV27 with TRBJ1-6; the D is unclear. The V and J ends lost 2 bases and 6 bases respectively, with 14 bases between them. Germline V gene lookup returns CDR1 MNHEY and CDR2 SMNVEV (reference sequence). The CDR3 is 16 amino acids. CDR3 region: CASSLTLAGSNSPLHF. CDR3 DNA: TGTGCCAGCAGTTTAACCCTCGCGGGCTCTAATTCACCCCTCCACTTT.

This chain connects TRBV6-5 to TRBJ1-1; 9 bases match TRBD1. This CDR3 spans 14 amino acids. Losses at the gene ends were 6 bases for V and 4 bases for J; bases not matched to a gene: 6. Germline values: CDR1 MNHEY, CDR2 SVGAGI. CDR3 in DNA: TGTGCCAGCAGGAGGGACAGGGCGACCACTGAAGCTTTCTTT. Its translation is CASRRDRATTEAFF.

The CDR3 region has the DNA TGTGCCAGCAGTTACTCGAATGGGGAGACAGATACGCAGTATTTT. Protein: CASSYSNGETDTQYF. The chain links TRBV6-6 to TRBJ2-3; D perhaps matches TRBD2 (5 bases). This CDR3 has 15 residues. V was cut by 0 bases and J by 3 bases, with 10 bases left in between. Germline V gene data show CDR1 as MNHNY and CDR2 as SVGAGI (reference sequence).

J is TRBJ2-2 and V is TRBV10-3; 7 positions match TRBD1. V lost 6 bases, J lost 2 bases, and 6 bases stayed unmatched. Germline lookup yields CDR1 ENHRY and CDR2 SYGVKD. This CDR3 spans 15 amino acids. This CDR3 is CAISFGQANTGELFF. The CDR3 coding sequence is TGTGCCATCAGCTTTGGACAGGCAAACACCGGGGAGCTGTTTTTT.

V gene TRBV19 combines with J gene TRBJ1-1; no reliable D call. Deletions cut 5 bases from V and 0 bases from J, with 7 bases between. The CDR3 runs to 13 residues. Germline CDR1 LNHDA, CDR2 SQIVND (reference sequence). CDR3 sequence: CASSVVMNTEAFF. CDR3 bases: TGTGCCAGTAGTGTCGTTATGAACACTGAAGCTTTCTTT.

The chain joins TRBV6-6 to TRBJ1-3; perhaps TRBD1 as D (5 bases). This CDR3 is built from 16 residues. The ends were cut back, 6 bases at V and 0 bases at J, with 15 bases in the middle. The V gene's germline CDR1 is MNHNY and CDR2 SVGAGI (reference sequence). In nucleotides, the CDR3 is TGTGCCAGCAGCTTAAGTCGGGGGAACTCTGGAAACACCATATATTTT. It is translated as CASSLSRGNSGNTIYF.

This clone appeared a single time. The V call is TRBV5-1, the J call TRBJ2-7, with 7 bases identical to TRBD2. The CDR3 length is 14 residues. V lost 6 bases and J lost 5; bases outside the gene matches: 11. Germline values: CDR1 SGHRS, CDR2 YFSETQ. CDR3 sequence reads: CASKERAAGDEQYF. The CDR3 region has the DNA TGCGCCAGCAAGGAACGAGCGGCGGGAGACGAGCAGTACTTC.

The chain is built from TRBV24-1 and TRBJ2-3; 8 nucleotides match TRBD2. The CDR3 consists of 16 residues. Germline V lookup: CDR1 KGHDR, CDR2 SFDVKD. J lost 1 base, V lost 2 bases, and 4 bases had no gene match. This CDR3 reads CATSDSISGGTDTQYF. The CDR3 DNA reads TGTGCCACCAGTGATTCAATTAGCGGGGGCACAGATACGCAGTATTTT.

This chain uses TRBV10-1 with TRBJ2-3; D ambiguous. The V gene lost 9 bases and the J gene lost 2 bases, with 12 bases spanning the gap. Germline loops: CDR1 WNHNN, CDR2 SYGVQD (reference sequence). The CDR3 is 13 amino acids. CDR3 amino acids: CASSTVATDTQYF. CDR3 DNA: TGCGCCAGTTCCACGGTTGCCACAGATACGCAGTATTTT.

V usage is TRBV11-2 and J usage is TRBJ2-2; D uncertain. Germline assignment: CDR1 SGHAT and CDR2 FQNNGV. The CDR3 extends over 14 amino acids. Trimming took 5 bases from V and 5 from J, leaving 12 bases between them. The CDR3 bases are TGTGCCAGCAGCCCCTCACGGGTTACCGGGGAGCTGTTTTTT. As protein: CASSPSRVTGELFF.

In this sample, this clone turned up once. The J gene is TRBJ2-2, the V gene TRBV2; 12 nucleotides align to TRBD2. V shed 7 bases and J 0 bases; nucleotides not matched to a gene: 12. This CDR3 has 19 residues. CDR1 SNHLY and CDR2 FYNNEI come from the germline V gene. CDR3 nucleotide sequence: TGTGCCAGCACCCCAGCGCTAGCGGGGGGGCCATCGAACACCGGGGAGCTGTTTTTT. This translates into CASTPALAGGPSNTGELFF.

This rearrangement joins TRBV7-9 to TRBJ1-2; 7 nucleotides align to TRBD1. Unmatched junction bases numbered 7, after V lost 5 bases and J lost 4 bases. This CDR3 is 14 amino acids long. Per germline, CDR1 SEHNR and CDR2 FQNEAQ (reference sequence). The CDR3 loop is CASSPAQGVYGYTF. The CDR3 nucleotides read TGTGCCAGCAGCCCCGCTCAGGGGGTCTATGGCTACACCTTC.

This clone was detected a few times. This chain uses TRBV2 with TRBJ2-2; unclear D gene. Trimming stripped 4 bases from V and 1 base from J, with 7 bases between. In germline, CDR1 is SNHLY, CDR2 FYNNEI. The CDR3 is 14 residues long. The CDR3 reads CASSGLLNTGELFF. CDR3 bases: TGTGCCAGCAGTGGACTTCTGAACACCGGGGAGCTGTTTTTT.

CDR3 residues: CASSRLGAGGYEQYV. The CDR3 DNA reads TGCGCCAGCAGCCGCCTTGGAGCGGGGGGGTACGAGCAGTACGTC. This chain links TRBV5-1 with TRBJ2-7; 10 bases match TRBD2. The CDR3 is 15 amino acids. The trim removed 4 bases at V and 4 bases at J, leaving 8 bases unmatched. The germline V gene has CDR1 SGHRS and CDR2 YFSETQ.

The genes are TRBV10-3 and TRBJ1-1; the match to TRBD1 covers 10 bases. Per germline, CDR1 ENHRY and CDR2 SYGVKD. CDR3 size: 14 residues. J gave up 5 bases and V 0 bases, and 0 bases lay outside the gene matches. In DNA, the CDR3 is TGTGCCATCAGTGAGTCGGGACAGGGGACTGAAGCTTTCTTT. Protein sequence: CAISESGQGTEAFF.

The genes are TRBV27 and TRBJ1-2; possibly TRBD1 for D (5 bases). This CDR3 is 16 amino acids long. The V gene's germline CDR1 is MNHEY and CDR2 SMNVEV (reference sequence). The germline V and J ends were trimmed by 7 bases and 3 bases, with 21 bases remaining between them. The DNA for the CDR3 is TGTGCCAGCACTCGACGAGTAGGGACTGAGTACTATGGCTACACCTTC. Its protein is CASTRRVGTEYYGYTF.

On this clone: The same CDR3 arises from other DNA sequences in this sample as well. The chain combines TRBV5-1 with TRBJ2-2; possible D gene TRBD2, 6 bases. Germline assignment: CDR1 SGHRS and CDR2 YFSETQ. Trimming shortened V by 2 bases and J by 4 bases, and 9 bases separated the two germline ends. The CDR3 totals 14 residues. CDR3 coding DNA: TGCGCCAGCAGCTTAGGAGCGGGCACCGGGGAGCTGTTTTTT. The encoded protein is CASSLGAGTGELFF.

This sequence joins TRBV10-3 and TRBJ1-3, with D possibly matching TRBD1 (6 bases). The germline gives CDR1 ENHRY, CDR2 SYGVKD. V dropped 6 bases and J dropped 8 bases, with 23 bases sitting between them. There are 16 residues in the CDR3. This CDR3 is CAIRQGAGSIRDTIYF. Written as DNA, the CDR3 is TGTGCCATCAGACAGGGCGCTGGGTCAATTCGTGACACCATATATTTT.

The genes are TRBV9 and TRBJ2-7; TRBD2 matches at 13 bases. Germline V CDR1 and CDR2: SGDLS, YYNGEE. The CDR3 is 17 residues long. V trimming: 4 bases; J trimming: 0 bases; junction bases outside the gene matches: 7. CDR3 nucleotides: TGTGCCAGCAGCAAGAAAGGGACTAGCGGGGCCTCCTACGAGCAGTACTTC. This translates into CASSKKGTSGASYEQYF.

This sequence joins TRBV14 and TRBJ2-3; the match to TRBD1 covers 7 bases. CDR1 and CDR2 (germline): SGHDN, FVKESK. V dropped 4 bases and J dropped 5; count of bases not matched to a gene: 15. The CDR3 covers 17 residues. Here the CDR3 reads CASSRFTDRKNKDTQYF. The CDR3 coding sequence is TGTGCCAGCAGCCGATTCACGGACAGGAAGAATAAAGATACGCAGTATTTT.

This chain connects TRBV30 to TRBJ1-1; D not certain. Germline CDR1 and CDR2: GTSNPN and SVGIG (reference sequence). With 4 bases removed from V and 9 bases from J, the gap between germline ends came to 24 bases. The CDR3 is 15 residues long. In DNA, the CDR3 is TGTGCCTGGATCCTTTATAACACCGGGTTCGAACAAGCTTTCTTT. Translation: CAWILYNTGFEQAFF.

With regard to this clone: Other nucleotide sequences in the sample specify the same CDR3. V and J are TRBV9 and TRBJ2-3, with D perhaps matching TRBD2 (7 bases). Deletions cut 0 bases from V and 2 bases from J, with 10 bases between. The CDR3 has 15 residues. CDR1 is SGDLS and CDR2 is YYNGEE in the germline V gene. The CDR3 sequence is CASSVGGGATDTQYF. DNA of the CDR3: TGTGCCAGCAGCGTAGGTGGGGGGGCCACAGATACGCAGTATTTT. Together with reference TRBV9 and TRBJ2-3, the CDR3 gives the full variable domain: DSGVTQTPKHLITATGQRVTLRCSPRSGDLSVYWYQQSLDQGLQFLIQYYNGEERAKGNILERFSAQQFPDLHSELNLSSLELGDSALYFCASSVGGGATDTQYFGPGTRLTVL.

J is TRBJ1-4 and V is TRBV18; 9 nucleotides line up with TRBD1. The V and J ends lost 8 bases and 5 bases, in that order; junction bases with no gene match: 9. Germline V gene lookup returns CDR1 KGHSH and CDR2 LQKENI. This CDR3 spans 15 amino acids. CDR3 sequence: CASKGQGKPNEKLFF. The DNA for the CDR3 is TGTGCCAGCAAAGGACAGGGGAAACCAAATGAAAAACTGTTTTTT.

Turning to this clone: Other DNA sequences within the sample encode an identical CDR3. V is TRBV19 and J is TRBJ1-4; D remains ambiguous. V lost 3 bases and J 0 bases, leaving 5 bases between the germline ends. In germline, CDR1 is LNHDA, CDR2 SQIVND (reference sequence). The CDR3 has 14 amino acids. CDR3 loop: CASSMSATNEKLFF. In nucleotides, the CDR3 is TGTGCCAGTAGTATGAGTGCAACTAATGAAAAACTGTTTTTT.

The V and J genes are TRBV5-4 and TRBJ1-3, with 11 bases identical to TRBD1. This CDR3 region has 15 residues. With V trimmed by 4 bases and J by 2 bases, 2 bases remained unmatched. CDR1 is SGHNT, CDR2 YYREEE, per germline (reference sequence). CDR3 amino acids: CASSTGQGAGNTIYF. The CDR3 DNA reads TGTGCCAGCAGCACGGGACAGGGGGCTGGAAACACCATATATTTT. The variable domain in full, with the rest retrieved from reference TRBV5-4 and TRBJ1-3, is ETGVTQSPTHLIKTRGQQVTLRCSSQSGHNTVSWYQQALGQGPQFIFQYYREEENGRGNFPPRFSGLQFPNYSSELNVNALELDDSALYLCASSTGQGAGNTIYFGEGSWLTVV.

The chain recombines TRBV27 with TRBJ1-1, with D maybe TRBD1 (5 bases). This CDR3 region has 17 residues. From germline, CDR1 is MNHEY and CDR2 SMNVEV (reference sequence). The V end lost 3 bases, the J end lost 6 bases, and 23 bases lay between the germline ends. The CDR3: CASSFGSLGQRDSEAFF. CDR3 DNA: TGTGCCAGCAGTTTTGGGTCTCTGGGGCAGCGGGATTCTGAAGCTTTCTTT.